What follows are 24 T cell receptor beta chains derived from one specimen sequenced in a study of T cell changes during pregnancy in multiple sclerosis (dated by TCRdb to about 2019). The method was the immunoSEQ multiplex PCR assay. TCRdb retrieved this table from immuneACCESS and kept in-frame rearrangements only. Not all clones are present; in checked studies, unresolved V genes account for under half, and no reason is known for the remainder. In this sample the table shows some 41,000 clones, roughly 93% of which occur a single time. The ten largest clones capture 7.5% to 9.5% of the sample. The sample in question was CD8+ T cells from peripheral blood mononuclear cells, obtained in the third trimester of pregnancy. Receptors originate from a female donor with multiple sclerosis, enrolled in a pregnancy study.

The V and J genes are TRBV12-5 and TRBJ2-7; D might be TRBD1 (5 bases). The germline gives CDR1 LGHNT, CDR2 FRNRAP. The CDR3 has 12 residues. Deletions cut 6 bases from V and 5 bases from J, with 11 bases between. The CDR3 DNA follows: TGTGCTAGTGGCCAGGGTTTCGACGAGCAGTACTTC. Protein product: CASGQGFDEQYF.

This clone was seen only once. The chain is built from TRBV28 and TRBJ2-7, with 9 positions matching TRBD2. Trimming at V came to 3 bases and at J to 3 bases, leaving 15 bases not matched to a gene. Germline assignment: CDR1 MDHEN and CDR2 SYDVKM. The CDR3 runs to 18 residues. The CDR3 protein is CASSFGGRAPLSNYEQYF. In DNA form, the CDR3 reads TGTGCCAGCAGTTTCGGCGGGAGGGCCCCCCTATCTAACTACGAGCAGTACTTC. Filled out from reference TRBV28 and TRBJ2-7, the complete variable domain reads DVKVTQSSRYLVKRTGEKVFLECVQDMDHENMFWYRQDPGLGLRLIYFSYDVKMKEKGDIPEGYSVSREKKERFSLILESASTNQTSMYLCASSFGGRAPLSNYEQYFGPGTRLTVT.

CDR3 in amino acids: CASSYSNGYGYTF. The CDR3 DNA sequence: TGTGCCAGCAGTTACTCGAACGGTTATGGCTACACCTTC. The chain couples TRBV6-5 to TRBJ1-2; D gene unclear. The length of the CDR3 is 13 residues. Germline V gene data show CDR1 as MNHEY and CDR2 as SVGAGI. V shed 0 bases and J shed 5 bases, with 7 bases lying between them.

The gene calls are TRBV27 and TRBJ2-1; a possible D gene is TRBD2 (5 bases). Trimming stripped 4 bases from V and 3 bases from J, with 13 bases between. Germline V gene lookup returns CDR1 MNHEY and CDR2 SMNVEV (reference sequence). The CDR3 has 15 amino acids. The CDR3 here is CASSSLVGNYNEQFF. The CDR3 region has the DNA TGTGCCAGCAGTTCCCTCGTCGGGAACTACAATGAGCAGTTCTTC.

The chain couples TRBV14 to TRBJ2-3; the D gene is possibly TRBD1 (5 bases). The CDR3 spans 13 residues. Deletions cut 4 bases from V and 4 bases from J, with 9 bases between. Germline CDR1 is SGHDN and CDR2 is FVKESK. CDR3 amino acids: CASSLAGPDTQYF. CDR3 in DNA: TGTGCCAGCAGCCTTGCAGGGCCAGATACGCAGTATTTT.

The gene calls are TRBV19 and TRBJ1-1, with D possibly TRBD1 on 5 matching bases. V lost 6 bases and J lost 5, with 10 bases in between. The CDR3 sequence is 12 residues long. The germline V gene encodes CDR1 LNHDA and CDR2 SQIVND (reference sequence). The CDR3 coding sequence is TGTGCCAGTAGATCAGGGTTGACTGAAGCTTTCTTT. As protein: CASRSGLTEAFF.

The chain has TRBV9 and TRBJ2-7; weak D call: TRBD1 (5 bases). This CDR3 spans 17 amino acids. The V gene's germline CDR1 is SGDLS and CDR2 YYNGEE. V was clipped by 7 bases and J by 0 bases, with 23 bases between them. Written as DNA, the CDR3 is TGTGCCAGCCCCCCCAGGGCTGCCGACAGATACTCCTACGAGCAGTACTTC. Its protein product is CASPPRAADRYSYEQYF.

The chain joins TRBV27 to TRBJ2-1; TRBD1 is a possible D gene (5 bases). Trimming stripped 1 base from V and 4 bases from J, with 14 bases between. The length of the CDR3 is 16 residues. Germline V gene sequence: CDR1 MNHEY, CDR2 SMNVEV (reference sequence). The CDR3 here is CASSLYPDTVYNEQFF. The CDR3 DNA sequence: TGTGCCAGCAGTTTATATCCGGACACGGTATACAATGAGCAGTTCTTC.

The chain carries TRBV7-2 and TRBJ2-3, with 13 nucleotides matching TRBD2. V gave up 4 bases and J gave up 2 bases; unmatched junction bases: 9. There are 18 residues in the CDR3. Per germline, CDR1 SGHTA and CDR2 FQGNSA. The chain's CDR3 is CASSSRRLAGGYTDTQYF. CDR3 bases: TGTGCCAGCAGCTCCCGAAGACTAGCGGGAGGATACACAGATACGCAGTATTTT.

The chain couples TRBV27 to TRBJ1-1; TRBD1 might be the D (5 bases). Trimming pared 7 bases from V and 0 bases from J, leaving 12 bases between. Germline CDR1 is MNHEY and CDR2 is SMNVEV (reference sequence). This CDR3 comprises 14 residues. The CDR3 here is CASTPGLLNTEAFF. CDR3 in DNA: TGTGCCAGCACGCCGGGACTGCTGAACACTGAAGCTTTCTTT.

The rearrangement uses TRBV13 and TRBJ2-7, with D tentatively TRBD2 (6 bases). The CDR3 is 16 residues long. The V gene lost 3 bases and the J gene lost 6 bases, with 21 bases spanning the gap. Germline V gene sequence: CDR1 PRHDT, CDR2 FYEKMQ (reference sequence). The CDR3 DNA is TGTGCCAGCAGCTTCCTGGGGCCTCCTAGCGAAGGCGAGCAGTACTTC. Translating it yields CASSFLGPPSEGEQYF.

This clone was counted between two and nine times. The chain uses TRBV19 and TRBJ2-3; 7 bases match TRBD1. Looked up from germline, CDR1 is LNHDA and CDR2 is SQIVND (reference sequence). V shed 6 bases and J 4 bases; nucleotides not matched to a gene: 1. The CDR3 covers 12 residues. The CDR3 sequence is CASSQGADTQYF. The CDR3 coding sequence is TGTGCCAGTAGCCAGGGGGCAGATACGCAGTATTTT.

The rearrangement joins TRBV4-1 to TRBJ1-5; TRBD1 matches at 10 bases. CDR1 and CDR2 from the germline V gene are MGHRA and YSYEKL. V was clipped by 4 bases and J by 4 bases; unmatched bases: 7. The CDR3 contains 16 residues. The CDR3 loop is CASSPSSGQGNQPQHF. The CDR3 region has the DNA TGCGCCAGCAGCCCTTCCTCGGGACAGGGGAATCAGCCCCAGCATTTT.

Here the CDR3 reads CASGLVQGCSSGKGQYF. The CDR3 nucleotides read TGTGCTAGTGGTTTGGTACAGGGATGTTCTAGCGGGAAGGGGCAGTACTTC. The chain recombines TRBV12-5 with TRBJ2-7; TRBD2 matches at 9 bases. The CDR3 covers 17 residues. Unmatched junction bases numbered 15, after V lost 0 bases and J lost 9 bases. Germline V gene sequence: CDR1 LGHNT, CDR2 FRNRAP.

The chain has TRBV11-2 and TRBJ1-5; D is undetermined. The CDR3 is made up of 14 amino acids. The V gene lost 0 bases and the J gene lost 4 bases, with 7 bases spanning the gap. Germline V gene sequence: CDR1 SGHAT, CDR2 FQNNGV. The DNA of the CDR3 is TGTGCCAGCAGCTTAGACAGGTGGAATCAGCCCCAGCATTTT. Translated, it gives CASSLDRWNQPQHF.

This chain uses TRBV2 with TRBJ2-3, with 12 positions matching TRBD2. Germline-derived CDR1 and CDR2 are SNHLY and FYNNEI. The CDR3 runs to 17 residues. V lost 10 bases to trimming and J lost 2 bases; unmatched junction nucleotides: 13. CDR3: CAIMKFGLAGITDTQYF. DNA for the CDR3: TGTGCCATCATGAAATTCGGACTAGCGGGGATCACAGATACGCAGTATTTT.

The V and J genes are TRBV7-6 and TRBJ1-2; D is possibly TRBD1 (6 bases). The CDR3 totals 15 residues. Germline CDR1 reads SGHVS; CDR2 reads FNYEAQ. V lost 1 base, J lost 7 bases, and 16 bases lay in between. The CDR3: CASSLEGGRLAGYTF. The CDR3 bases are TGTGCCAGCAGCTTAGAGGGGGGGCGATTAGCTGGCTACACCTTC.

This clone was recorded only once. The chain joins TRBV5-6 to TRBJ2-7; TRBD2 matches 11 bases. CDR3 size: 14 residues. The germline gives CDR1 SGHDT, CDR2 YYEEEE. V was clipped by 1 base and J by 6 bases; unmatched bases: 3. CDR3 protein: CASSLSLAGVEQYF. The CDR3, as DNA: TGTGCCAGCAGCTTGTCACTAGCGGGAGTCGAGCAGTACTTC.

The rearrangement joins TRBV14 to TRBJ2-1, with a weak D call TRBD1 (7 bases). The germline gives CDR1 SGHDN, CDR2 FVKESK. V lost 5 bases, J lost 3 bases, and 11 bases lay in between. The CDR3 is made up of 14 amino acids. CDR3: CASSAGQLYNEQFF. The CDR3 DNA follows: TGTGCCAGCAGCGCGGGACAGCTCTACAATGAGCAGTTCTTC.

The DNA for the CDR3 is TGTGCCAGTTCAACGGGGACTGAAGCTTTCTTT. Protein: CASSTGTEAFF. V usage is TRBV19 and J usage is TRBJ1-1; D is undetermined. The germline gives CDR1 LNHDA, CDR2 SQIVND (reference sequence). The CDR3 is 11 residues long. The V gene lost 8 bases and the J gene lost 5 bases, with 9 bases spanning the gap.

The chain employs TRBV12-5 and TRBJ2-1; 7 bases fit TRBD2. The CDR3 is 14 amino acids. J gave up 10 bases and V 7 bases, and 13 bases lay outside the gene matches. CDR1 and CDR2 from the germline V gene are LGHNT and FRNRAP. CDR3 in DNA: TGTGCTAGTGCCCTGGGATCTAGCGGCATCGAGCAGTTCTTC. As protein: CASALGSSGIEQFF.

This clone was picked up one time. The rearrangement joins TRBV9 to TRBJ1-2; TRBD1 matches 7 bases. Germline loops: CDR1 SGDLS, CDR2 YYNGEE. J was trimmed by 4 bases and V by 5 bases; bases with no gene match: 2. This CDR3 has 12 amino acids. The CDR3 DNA is TGTGCCAGCAGGGACAGGAGCTATGGCTACACCTTC. It is translated as CASRDRSYGYTF. Together with reference TRBV9 and TRBJ1-2, the CDR3 gives the full variable domain: DSGVTQTPKHLITATGQRVTLRCSPRSGDLSVYWYQQSLDQGLQFLIQYYNGEERAKGNILERFSAQQFPDLHSELNLSSLELGDSALYFCASRDRSYGYTFGSGTRLTVV.

In its sample, this clone was seen once. V is TRBV5-1 and J is TRBJ2-3; 10 bases align to TRBD2. J was trimmed by 1 base and V by 0 bases; bases with no gene match: 8. The length of the CDR3 is 18 residues. CDR1 is SGHRS and CDR2 is YFSETQ in the germline V gene. Here the CDR3 reads CASSLGSSGSRGTDTQYF. The CDR3 region has the DNA TGCGCCAGCAGCTTGGGTTCTAGCGGGAGTAGGGGCACAGATACGCAGTATTTT. Looking up the rest from reference TRBV5-1 and TRBJ2-3 gives the full variable domain: KAGVTQTPRYLIKTRGQQVTLSCSPISGHRSVSWYQQTPGQGLQFLFEYFSETQRNKGNFPGRFSGRQFSNSRSEMNVSTLELGDSALYLCASSLGSSGSRGTDTQYFGPGTRLTVL.

This chain connects TRBV7-2 to TRBJ1-1, with TRBD1 identical over 12 bases. This CDR3 is 17 amino acids long. V lost 5 bases to trimming and J lost 1 base; unmatched junction nucleotides: 8. Germline CDR1 reads SGHTA; CDR2 reads FQGNSA. This CDR3 is CASSARGQGATNTEAFF. The DNA for the CDR3 is TGTGCCAGCAGCGCGAGGGGACAGGGGGCGACGAACACTGAAGCTTTCTTT. The full variable domain, in which reference TRBV7-2 and TRBJ1-1 provide the parts outside the CDR3, is GAGVSQSPSNKVTEKGKDVELRCDPISGHTALYWYRQSLGQGLEFLIYFQGNSAPDKSGLPSDRFSAERTGGSVSTLTIQRTQQEDSAVYLCASSARGQGATNTEAFFGQGTRLTVV.